Shown below are 32 T cell receptor beta chains from a single sample sequenced in a study of blood T cell repertoires in COVID-19. Data came from immunoSEQ multiplex PCR; TCRdb stores just in-frame clones and leaves some out. The table has 100,000 to 150,000 clones, about 80% seen once. Material for sequencing was peripheral blood. These receptors all come from a man aged 55 to 70 with acute or convalescent COVID-19.

V is TRBV21-1 and J is TRBJ1-5; the listed D gene, TRBD1, was not tested against the DNA. TRBV21-1 is marked as a pseudogene. This CDR3 spans 15 amino acids. In DNA form, the CDR3 reads TGTGCCAGCAGCAAACTGACAGGGGAATATCAGCCCCAGCATTTT. It encodes CASSKLTGEYQPQHF.

This rearrangement joins TRBV4-1 to TRBJ2-1, with TRBD2 matching over 10 bases. This CDR3 is built from 15 residues. In germline, CDR1 is MGHRA, CDR2 YSYEKL. V was pared by 2 bases and J by 8 bases, with 6 bases of the junction left unmatched. CDR3 loop: CASSQPSGRVYEQFF. The DNA for the CDR3 is TGCGCCAGCAGCCAACCCAGCGGGAGGGTGTATGAGCAGTTCTTC.

This clone was detected once. The chain combines TRBV7-3 with TRBJ1-2; possibly TRBD1 for D (5 bases). The CDR3 is 16 amino acids. V gave up 4 bases and J gave up 8 bases, with 23 bases separating them. Per germline, CDR1 SGHTA and CDR2 FQGTGA. The CDR3 DNA follows: TGTGCCAGCAGCTCAAGAGAACGGGACGGGGCGGGAGGCTACACCTTC. It yields the protein CASSSRERDGAGGYTF.

This clone showed up just a few times. The chain joins TRBV19 to TRBJ2-5; D perhaps matches TRBD1 (5 bases). Trimming removed 5 bases from V and 5 bases from J, with 15 bases in between. This CDR3 is built from 14 residues. Germline V lookup: CDR1 LNHDA, CDR2 SQIVND (reference sequence). In DNA, the CDR3 is TGTGCCAGTAGTCGAACCTTCAGGGCCGAGACCCAGTACTTC. It is translated as CASSRTFRAETQYF.

This chain joins TRBV5-1 and TRBJ2-1; 7 bases match TRBD1. The CDR3 sequence is 14 residues long. Germline lookup yields CDR1 SGHRS and CDR2 YFSETQ. V lost 5 bases to trimming and J lost 4 bases; unmatched junction nucleotides: 6. The CDR3 coding sequence is TGCGCCAGCAGGAGACAGGGAGATTACAATGAGCAGTTCTTC. Translation: CASRRQGDYNEQFF.

The rearrangement links TRBV6-1 to TRBJ1-5; 7 nucleotides line up with TRBD1. Germline trimming cut 2 bases from V and 5 bases from J; bases unmatched to any gene: 12. CDR3 size: 17 residues. Per the germline V gene, CDR1 is MNHNS and CDR2 is SASEGT. CDR3 sequence: CASSEQDRVSRDQPQHF. CDR3 bases: TGTGCCAGCAGTGAACAAGACAGGGTGTCAAGGGATCAGCCCCAGCATTTT.

V usage is TRBV29-1 and J usage is TRBJ2-5, with 11 bases that match TRBD2. CDR3 length equals 19 residues. After removal of 3 bases from V and 3 bases from J, the junction contained 18 bases not matched to a gene. Germline V gene lookup returns CDR1 SQVTM and CDR2 ANQGSEA. CDR3 sequence: CSVEIFVRHSGRAEETQYF. Here the CDR3 DNA reads TGCAGCGTTGAGATCTTCGTACGGCATAGCGGGAGGGCCGAAGAGACCCAGTACTTC.

V and J are TRBV19 and TRBJ2-3; D not certain. The V gene lost 6 bases and the J gene lost 2 bases, with 12 bases spanning the gap. The germline gives CDR1 LNHDA, CDR2 SQIVND (reference sequence). This CDR3 is built from 14 residues. The CDR3 region has the DNA TGTGCCAGTAGAGGAGCCTTCTCCACAGATACGCAGTATTTT. Residues: CASRGAFSTDTQYF.

CDR3 amino acids: CASSRLGLPNSPLHF. CDR3 coding DNA: TGTGCCAGCAGCCGACTGGGACTGCCAAATTCACCCCTCCACTTT. V is TRBV6-1 and J is TRBJ1-6; possible D gene TRBD1, 5 bases. Germline V gene data show CDR1 as MNHNS and CDR2 as SASEGT. CDR3 length equals 15 residues. V was trimmed by 6 bases and J by 7 bases, leaving 16 bases between them.

V usage is TRBV7-2 and J usage is TRBJ1-1, with a weak D call TRBD1 (5 bases). Germline V lookup: CDR1 SGHTA, CDR2 FQGNSA. The CDR3 is 13 amino acids. V was clipped by 3 bases and J by 4 bases, with 9 bases between them. This CDR3 reads CASSFGGTTEAFF. The CDR3 coding sequence is TGTGCCAGCAGCTTTGGGGGGACCACTGAAGCTTTCTTT.

The count of this clone is one. Here the CDR3 DNA reads TGTGCCAGCTCACCATCATATGGAGGGGACAACATTCAGTACTTC. Its translation: CASSPSYGGDNIQYF. The chain combines TRBV18 with TRBJ2-4; tentatively, D is TRBD2 (6 bases). V was cut by 2 bases and J by 7 bases, with 15 bases left in between. The germline gives CDR1 KGHSH, CDR2 LQKENI. This CDR3 is 15 amino acids long.

The chain combines TRBV7-9 with TRBJ2-7, with 7 bases matching TRBD1. The CDR3 has 14 residues. Losses at the gene ends were 4 bases for V and 1 base for J; bases not matched to a gene: 4. The germline CDR1 and CDR2 sequences are SEHNR and FQNEAQ (reference sequence). CDR3 sequence (DNA): TGTGCCAGCAGCTCAAGGACAGGATCCTACGAGCAGTACTTC. It yields the protein CASSSRTGSYEQYF.

This chain joins TRBV5-4 and TRBJ2-1; TRBD1 aligns across 7 bases. V was clipped by 4 bases and J by 6 bases; unmatched bases: 10. The CDR3 covers 15 residues. CDR1 is SGHNT and CDR2 is YYREEE in the germline V gene (reference sequence). The CDR3, as DNA: TGTGCCAGCAGCCCCGACAGGGTGGTCTCCAATGAGCAGTTCTTC. Amino acids: CASSPDRVVSNEQFF.

This chain joins TRBV28 and TRBJ1-2; D gene uncertain. Germline V gene data show CDR1 as MDHEN and CDR2 as SYDVKM. The CDR3 runs 14 residues. V lost 5 bases and J 13 bases, leaving 23 bases between the germline ends. The CDR3 nucleotides are TGTGCCAGCAGTGGATACCCAGGACTACCTAGGGCCACCTTC. As protein: CASSGYPGLPRATF.

The rearrangement links TRBV29-1 to TRBJ2-5; a weak D match, TRBD2 (5 bases). The CDR3 loop spans 12 amino acids. The germline gives CDR1 SQVTM, CDR2 ANQGSEA. Trimming pared 3 bases from V and 4 bases from J, leaving 9 bases between. CDR3 amino acids: CSVDGGLETQYF. CDR3 nucleotide sequence: TGCAGCGTTGATGGCGGGTTAGAGACCCAGTACTTC.

The rearrangement links TRBV19 to TRBJ2-2; 11 bases map to TRBD1. This CDR3 has 16 residues. Trimming removed 5 bases from V and 6 bases from J; junction bases left unmatched: 8. CDR1 is LNHDA and CDR2 is SQIVND in the germline V gene (reference sequence). The CDR3, as DNA: TGTGCCAGTAGTCCCCGGGACAGGGGGTACCCCGGGGAGCTGTTTTTT. This encodes CASSPRDRGYPGELFF. Based on the CDR3 plus reference TRBV19 and TRBJ2-2, the full variable domain is DGGITQSPKYLFRKEGQNVTLSCEQNLNHDAMYWYRQDPGQGLRLIYYSQIVNDFQKGDIAEGYSVSREKKESFPLTVTSAQKNPTAFYLCASSPRDRGYPGELFFGEGSRLTVL.

The V call is TRBV25-1, the J call TRBJ2-1; TRBD2 might be the D (5 bases). V lost 8 bases to trimming and J lost 7 bases, with 18 bases between them. Looked up from germline, CDR1 is MGHDK and CDR2 is SYGVNS. This CDR3 comprises 14 residues. The CDR3 region is CASQTTRPWNEQFF. The DNA for the CDR3 is TGTGCCAGCCAGACTACCCGGCCATGGAATGAGCAGTTCTTC.

The chain couples TRBV7-3 to TRBJ1-1; D is undetermined. Germline V gives CDR1 SGHTA, CDR2 FQGTGA. Trimming removed 5 bases at V and 5 bases at J, with 15 bases between. The length of the CDR3 is 14 residues. The CDR3 DNA sequence: TGTGCCAGCAGCCCGTCCGGAGGGAGGACTGAAGCTTTCTTT. Translated: CASSPSGGRTEAFF.

V usage is TRBV28 and J usage is TRBJ2-7; 12 bases are shared with TRBD2. The V segment lost 6 bases and the J segment 2 bases; nucleotides outside the gene matches: 5. CDR3 length: 15 amino acids. Per the germline V gene, CDR1 is MDHEN and CDR2 is SYDVKM. CDR3 DNA sequence: TGTGCCAGCAGCCCTGGACTAGCGGGGACCTACGAGCAGTACTTC. It is translated as CASSPGLAGTYEQYF.

This chain connects TRBV18 to TRBJ2-1, with 10 bases aligning to TRBD2. The CDR3 loop spans 15 amino acids. CDR1 and CDR2 from the germline V gene are KGHSH and LQKENI. The ends lost 3 bases at V and 2 bases at J; junction bases unmatched: 1. CDR3 nucleotides: TGTGCCAGCTCACCGGGGACTAGCGCCTACAATGAGCAGTTCTTC. Translating it yields CASSPGTSAYNEQFF.

The chain combines TRBV5-1 with TRBJ1-2, with 9 bases aligning to TRBD1. Germline trimming cut 0 bases from V and 4 bases from J; bases unmatched to any gene: 4. The CDR3 loop spans 15 amino acids. Germline V gene sequence: CDR1 SGHRS, CDR2 YFSETQ. CDR3 in amino acids: CASSLATGGTYGYTF. The CDR3 nucleotides are TGCGCCAGCAGCTTGGCGACAGGGGGAACCTATGGCTACACCTTC.

V is TRBV10-2 and J is TRBJ2-2; 7 nucleotides agree with TRBD2. Germline CDR1 WSHSY, CDR2 SAAADI. The trim removed 6 bases at V and 3 bases at J, leaving 7 bases unmatched. The CDR3 length is 15 residues. For the CDR3, the DNA is TGCGCCAGCAGGGACTCTACTAGCGACACCGGGGAGCTGTTTTTT. Translated: CASRDSTSDTGELFF.

CDR3 sequence: CASSHRPGQDPWVPSYNEQFF. The CDR3 DNA reads TGTGCCAGCAGTCACCGACCGGGACAGGACCCTTGGGTGCCCTCCTACAATGAGCAGTTCTTC. The rearrangement uses TRBV7-3 and TRBJ2-1, with 8 bases that match TRBD1. The germline CDR1 and CDR2 sequences are SGHTA and FQGTGA. V shed 6 bases and J 0 bases; nucleotides not matched to a gene: 22. The CDR3 has 21 amino acids.

V and J are TRBV19 and TRBJ2-2, with 7 bases aligning to TRBD2. Germline lookup yields CDR1 LNHDA and CDR2 SQIVND (reference sequence). V shed 1 base, J shed 3 bases, and the junction held 2 bases outside the gene matches. The CDR3 covers 15 residues. CDR3 protein: CASSIAGGYTGELFF. CDR3 nucleotides: TGTGCCAGTAGTATAGCGGGAGGTTACACCGGGGAGCTGTTTTTT.

The chain employs TRBV28 and TRBJ1-5; the D gene is possibly TRBD1 (5 bases). The ends were cut back, 6 bases at V and 0 bases at J, with 12 bases in the middle. Germline V gene data show CDR1 as MDHEN and CDR2 as SYDVKM. The CDR3 runs 15 residues. The CDR3 DNA follows: TGTGCCAGCAGACCGGGGGGAGATAGCAATCAGCCCCAGCATTTT. Its protein product is CASRPGGDSNQPQHF.

V gene TRBV7-3 combines with J gene TRBJ2-2; TRBD2 matches 11 bases. Unmatched junction bases numbered 3, after V lost 0 bases and J lost 6 bases. Germline CDR1 SGHTA, CDR2 FQGTGA. The CDR3 totals 16 residues. The CDR3 DNA sequence: TGTGCCAGCAGCTTAACCGGACTAGCGGGCCCCGGGGAGCTGTTTTTT. Amino acids: CASSLTGLAGPGELFF.

In its sample, this clone was seen many times. V is TRBV12-3 or TRBV12-4 and J is TRBJ2-5; D not certain. The CDR3 loop spans 12 amino acids. The V and J ends lost 2 bases and 6 bases respectively, with 7 bases between them. CDR3 residues: CASSLKKQTQYF. DNA of the CDR3: TGTGCCAGCAGTTTAAAGAAGCAGACCCAGTACTTC.

This clone showed up just once. The J gene is TRBJ2-7, the V gene TRBV10-3, with TRBD1 as a possible D gene (5 bases). The CDR3 loop spans 14 amino acids. Germline V lookup: CDR1 ENHRY, CDR2 SYGVKD. V dropped 10 bases and J dropped 6 bases, with 22 bases sitting between them. The CDR3 DNA reads as TGTGCCACCAGAGGTTCCGGCACAGGTGTCGAGCAGTACTTC. Protein: CATRGSGTGVEQYF.

This chain connects TRBV10-3 to TRBJ2-4; possibly TRBD2 for D (7 bases). From germline, CDR1 is ENHRY and CDR2 SYGVKD. The germline V and J ends were trimmed by 0 bases and 14 bases, with 17 bases remaining between them. The CDR3 totals 14 residues. The CDR3, as DNA: TGTGCCATCAGTGAGTCGTTCGGCGGGGGCCTCAAGTACTTC. Protein sequence: CAISESFGGGLKYF.

Only a few counts were recorded for this clone. The chain joins TRBV5-1 to TRBJ2-3; D remains unclear. V dropped 0 bases and J dropped 6 bases, with 5 bases sitting between them. The CDR3 is made up of 12 amino acids. The germline V gene has CDR1 SGHRS and CDR2 YFSETQ. The CDR3 DNA reads as TGCGCCAGCAGCTTGGTCTTCGATACGCAGTATTTT. It translates to CASSLVFDTQYF.

V usage is TRBV3-1 (or the pseudogene TRBV3-2) and J usage is TRBJ2-7, with TRBD1 matching 10 bases. There are 15 residues in the CDR3. Germline CDR1 LGHDT, CDR2 YNNKEL (reference sequence). V lost 4 bases to trimming and J lost 3 bases; unmatched junction nucleotides: 6. The CDR3, as DNA: TGTGCCAGCAGCCGGGGGACAGGGGCCCTCTACGAGCAGTACTTC. Translation gives CASSRGTGALYEQYF.

About this clone: Other nucleotide sequences from this sample produce the same CDR3. V is TRBV9 and J is TRBJ2-2, with a weak D call TRBD2 (6 bases). V was shortened by 0 bases and J by 5 bases, with 11 bases between the two germline ends. Germline V gene sequence: CDR1 SGDLS, CDR2 YYNGEE. This CDR3 region has 15 residues. CDR3: CASSVETGATGELFF. CDR3 nucleotide sequence: TGTGCCAGCAGCGTAGAAACGGGAGCAACCGGGGAGCTGTTTTTT.